The entry that follows covers one T cell receptor (beta chain) sequence. Its antigen is still unknown. Germline CDR1 reads SGHVS; CDR2 reads FNYEAQ. The CDR3 covers 13 residues. Trimming cost V 5 bases and J 2 bases, with 9 bases left between them. The sample is drawn from a study of cytomegalovirus exposure and HLA in healthy donors. Notes on the study in general: Later examination showed HLA-associated TCR beta chains had greater clonal expansion than equally common others. Across HLA loci, a later analysis found differing TCR association rates, with DRB1 most and HLA-C fewest.

Participants comprised healthy donors of bone marrow. The PCR employed 60 Vbeta primers together with 13 Jbeta primers. This table comes from immunoSEQ multiplex PCR, and its TCRdb copy is limited to in-frame clones, with some not included. This sample has some 40,000 clones, with under 70% found just once. The source of this sequence is a man aged 55 to 69 in good health and CMV-seropositive. The V and J genes are TRBV7-6 and TRBJ2-5; no reliable D call. The source material was PBMCs. CDR3 nucleotides: TGTGCCAGCAGCCCCAGGTTACAAGAGACCCAGTACTTC. Its protein product is CASSPRLQETQYF.